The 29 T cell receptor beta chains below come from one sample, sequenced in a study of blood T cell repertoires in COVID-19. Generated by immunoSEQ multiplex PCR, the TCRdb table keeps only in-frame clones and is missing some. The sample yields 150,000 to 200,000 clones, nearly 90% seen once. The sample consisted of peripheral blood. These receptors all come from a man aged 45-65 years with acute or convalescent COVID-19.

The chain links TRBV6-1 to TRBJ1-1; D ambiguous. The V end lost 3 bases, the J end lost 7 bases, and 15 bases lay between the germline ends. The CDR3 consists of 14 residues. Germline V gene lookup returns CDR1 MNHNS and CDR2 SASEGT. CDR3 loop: CASSDPLVKHEAFF. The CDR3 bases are TGTGCCAGCAGTGACCCCTTGGTGAAACATGAAGCTTTCTTT.

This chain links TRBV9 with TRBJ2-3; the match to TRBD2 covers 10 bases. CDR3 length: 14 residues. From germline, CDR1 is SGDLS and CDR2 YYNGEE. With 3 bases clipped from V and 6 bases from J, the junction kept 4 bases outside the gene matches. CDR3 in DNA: TGTGCCAGCAGCGAAGCGGGAGGGACCGATACGCAGTATTTT. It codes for CASSEAGGTDTQYF.

As DNA, the CDR3 is TGCGCCAGCAGTCAATTGGCCAGGGGCACAGATACGCAGTATTTT. Encoded protein: CASSQLARGTDTQYF. V usage is TRBV23-1 and J usage is TRBJ2-3, with D maybe TRBD1 (5 bases). TRBV23-1 is designated an ORF whose function remains uncertain. Deletions cut 1 base from V and 1 base from J, with 9 bases between. The length of the CDR3 is 15 residues.

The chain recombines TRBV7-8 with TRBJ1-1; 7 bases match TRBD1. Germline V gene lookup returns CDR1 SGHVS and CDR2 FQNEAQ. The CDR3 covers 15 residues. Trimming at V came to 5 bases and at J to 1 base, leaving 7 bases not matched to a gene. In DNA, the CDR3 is TGTGCCAGCAGCCGAGGGACAGCCCGGAACACTGAAGCTTTCTTT. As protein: CASSRGTARNTEAFF.

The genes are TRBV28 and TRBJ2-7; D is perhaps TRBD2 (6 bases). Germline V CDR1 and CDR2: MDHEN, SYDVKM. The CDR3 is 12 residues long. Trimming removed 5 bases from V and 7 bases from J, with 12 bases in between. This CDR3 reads CASSPPGLEQYF. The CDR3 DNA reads TGTGCCAGCAGTCCCCCGGGACTTGAGCAGTACTTC.

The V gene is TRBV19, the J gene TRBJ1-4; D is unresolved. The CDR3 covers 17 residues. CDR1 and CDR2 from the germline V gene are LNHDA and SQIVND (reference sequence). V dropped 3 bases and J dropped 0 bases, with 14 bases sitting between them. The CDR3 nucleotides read TGTGCCAGTAGTATTTCGAGGTCAGCAACAACTAATGAAAAACTGTTTTTT. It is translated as CASSISRSATTNEKLFF. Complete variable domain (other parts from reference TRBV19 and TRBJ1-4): DGGITQSPKYLFRKEGQNVTLSCEQNLNHDAMYWYRQDPGQGLRLIYYSQIVNDFQKGDIAEGYSVSREKKESFPLTVTSAQKNPTAFYLCASSISRSATTNEKLFFGSGTQLSVL.

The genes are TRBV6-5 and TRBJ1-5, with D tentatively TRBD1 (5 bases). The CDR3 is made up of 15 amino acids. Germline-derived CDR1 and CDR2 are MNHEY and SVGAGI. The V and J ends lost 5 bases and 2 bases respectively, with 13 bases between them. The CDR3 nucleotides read TGTGCCAGCAGTCCGCAGGGAGGCGGCAATCAGCCCCAGCATTTT. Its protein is CASSPQGGGNQPQHF.

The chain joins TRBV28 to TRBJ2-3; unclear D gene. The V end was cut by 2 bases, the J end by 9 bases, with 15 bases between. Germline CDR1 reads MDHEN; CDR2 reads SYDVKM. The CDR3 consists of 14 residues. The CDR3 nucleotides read TGTGCCAGCAGTTTAGGCAGGTTTGGCAAAACGCAGTATTTT. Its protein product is CASSLGRFGKTQYF.

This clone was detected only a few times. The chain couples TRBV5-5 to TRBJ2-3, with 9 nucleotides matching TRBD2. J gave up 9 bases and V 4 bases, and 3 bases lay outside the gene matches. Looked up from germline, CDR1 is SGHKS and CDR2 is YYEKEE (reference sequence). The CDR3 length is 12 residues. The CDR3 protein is CASSMSGGTQYF. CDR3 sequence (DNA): TGTGCCAGCAGCATGAGCGGGGGGACGCAGTATTTT. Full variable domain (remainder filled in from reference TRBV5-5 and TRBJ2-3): DAGVTQSPTHLIKTRGQQVTLRCSPISGHKSVSWYQQVLGQGPQFIFQYYEKEERGRGNFPDRFSARQFPNYSSELNVNALLLGDSALYLCASSMSGGTQYFGPGTRLTVL.

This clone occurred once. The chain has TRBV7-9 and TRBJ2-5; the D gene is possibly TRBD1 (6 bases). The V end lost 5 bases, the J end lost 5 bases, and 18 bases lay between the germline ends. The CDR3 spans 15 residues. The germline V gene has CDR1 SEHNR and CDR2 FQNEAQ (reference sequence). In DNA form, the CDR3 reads TGTGCCAGCAGCCCCTGGGACACCAGAGGGGAGACCCAGTACTTC. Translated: CASSPWDTRGETQYF.

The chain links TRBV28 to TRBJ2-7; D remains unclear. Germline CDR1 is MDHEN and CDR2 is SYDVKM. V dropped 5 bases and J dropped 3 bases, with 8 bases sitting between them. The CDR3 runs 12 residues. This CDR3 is CASSRGRYEQYV. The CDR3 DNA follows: TGTGCCAGCAGTCGAGGCCGCTACGAGCAGTACGTC.

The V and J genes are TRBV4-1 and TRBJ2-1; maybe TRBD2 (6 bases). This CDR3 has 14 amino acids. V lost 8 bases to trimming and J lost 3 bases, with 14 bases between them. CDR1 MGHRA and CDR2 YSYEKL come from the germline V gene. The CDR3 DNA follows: TGCGCCAGCGCACTACGGGAGAACTACAATGAGCAGTTCTTC. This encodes CASALRENYNEQFF.

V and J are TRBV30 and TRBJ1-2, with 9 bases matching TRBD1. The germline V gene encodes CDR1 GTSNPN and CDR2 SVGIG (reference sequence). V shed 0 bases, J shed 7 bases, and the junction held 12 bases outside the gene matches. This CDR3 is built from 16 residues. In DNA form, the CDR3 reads TGTGCCTGGAGTGTCCCCACCCCGGGACAGGGTAGTGGCTACACCTTC. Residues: CAWSVPTPGQGSGYTF. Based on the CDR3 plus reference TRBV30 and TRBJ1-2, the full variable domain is SQTIHQWPATLVQPVGSPLSLECTVEGTSNPNLYWYRQAAGRGLQLLFYSVGIGQISSEVPQNLSASRPQDRQFILSSKKLLLSDSGFYLCAWSVPTPGQGSGYTFGSGTRLTVV.

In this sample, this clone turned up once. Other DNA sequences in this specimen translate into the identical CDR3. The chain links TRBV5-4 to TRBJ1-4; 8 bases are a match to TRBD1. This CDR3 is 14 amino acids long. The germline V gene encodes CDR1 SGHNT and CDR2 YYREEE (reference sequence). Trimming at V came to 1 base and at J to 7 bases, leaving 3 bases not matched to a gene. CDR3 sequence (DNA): TGTGCCAGCAGCTTGCAGGGGGCAGGTGAAAAACTGTTTTTT. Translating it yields CASSLQGAGEKLFF.

CDR3 in DNA: TGTGCCAGCAGCCCGTTTGGAGGTGGAAACACCATATATTTT. It specifies CASSPFGGGNTIYF. The chain combines TRBV14 with TRBJ1-3; unclear D gene. The CDR3 runs to 14 residues. Looked up from germline, CDR1 is SGHDN and CDR2 is FVKESK. V gave up 4 bases and J gave up 3 bases, with 10 bases separating them.

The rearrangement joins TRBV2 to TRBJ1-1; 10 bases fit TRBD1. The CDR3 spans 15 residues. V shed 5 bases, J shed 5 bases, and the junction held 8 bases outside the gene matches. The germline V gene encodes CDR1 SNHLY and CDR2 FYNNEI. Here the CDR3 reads CASSWTGGGRTEAFF. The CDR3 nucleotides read TGTGCCAGCAGTTGGACAGGGGGGGGAAGGACTGAAGCTTTCTTT. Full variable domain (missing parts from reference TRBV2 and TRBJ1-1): EPEVTQTPSHQVTQMGQEVILRCVPISNHLYFYWYRQILGQKVEFLVSFYNNEISEKSEIFDDQFSVERPDGSNFTLKIRSTKLEDSAMYFCASSWTGGGRTEAFFGQGTRLTVV.

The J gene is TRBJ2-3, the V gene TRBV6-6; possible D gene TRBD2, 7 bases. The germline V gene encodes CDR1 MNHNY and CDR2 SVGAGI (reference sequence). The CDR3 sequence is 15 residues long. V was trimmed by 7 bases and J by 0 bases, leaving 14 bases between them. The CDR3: CASTLEGGSTDTQYF. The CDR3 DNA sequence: TGTGCCAGCACCCTGGAGGGGGGGAGCACAGATACGCAGTATTTT.

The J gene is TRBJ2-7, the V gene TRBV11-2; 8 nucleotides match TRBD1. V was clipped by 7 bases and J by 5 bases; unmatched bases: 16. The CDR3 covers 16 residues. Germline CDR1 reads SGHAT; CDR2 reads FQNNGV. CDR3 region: CASTPRWTGRNHEQYF. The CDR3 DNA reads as TGTGCCAGCACCCCCCGGTGGACAGGGAGGAATCACGAGCAGTACTTC. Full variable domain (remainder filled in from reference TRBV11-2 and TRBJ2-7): EAGVAQSPRYKIIEKRQSVAFWCNPISGHATLYWYQQILGQGPKLLIQFQNNGVVDDSQLPKDRFSAERLKGVDSTLKIQPAKLEDSAVYLCASTPRWTGRNHEQYFGPGTRLTVT.

The CDR3: CSVEIGSYGEQFF. CDR3 coding DNA: TGCAGCGTTGAGATCGGGTCATACGGTGAGCAGTTCTTC. The chain carries TRBV29-1 and TRBJ2-1; D unresolved. This CDR3 comprises 13 residues. Trimming pared 3 bases from V and 9 bases from J, leaving 15 bases between. Germline assignment: CDR1 SQVTM and CDR2 ANQGSEA.

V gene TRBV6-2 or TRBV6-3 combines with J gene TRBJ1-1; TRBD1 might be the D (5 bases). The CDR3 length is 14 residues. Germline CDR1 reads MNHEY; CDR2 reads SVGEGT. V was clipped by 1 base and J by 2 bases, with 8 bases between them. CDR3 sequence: CASSYYRRNTEAFF. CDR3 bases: TGTGCCAGCAGTTACTACAGGAGAAACACTGAAGCTTTCTTT.

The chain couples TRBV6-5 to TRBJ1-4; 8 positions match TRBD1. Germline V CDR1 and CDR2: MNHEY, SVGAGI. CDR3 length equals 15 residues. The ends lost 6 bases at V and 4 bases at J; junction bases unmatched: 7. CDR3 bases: TGTGCCAGCAGAAGCGGACAGGGAGGTAATGAAAAACTGTTTTTT. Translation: CASRSGQGGNEKLFF.

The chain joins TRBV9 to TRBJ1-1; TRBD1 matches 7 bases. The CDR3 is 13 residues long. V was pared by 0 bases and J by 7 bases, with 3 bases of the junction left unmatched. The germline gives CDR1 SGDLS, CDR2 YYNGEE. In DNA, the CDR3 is TGTGCCAGCAGCGTAGAGGGGGCGGGTGAAGCTTTCTTT. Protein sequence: CASSVEGAGEAFF.

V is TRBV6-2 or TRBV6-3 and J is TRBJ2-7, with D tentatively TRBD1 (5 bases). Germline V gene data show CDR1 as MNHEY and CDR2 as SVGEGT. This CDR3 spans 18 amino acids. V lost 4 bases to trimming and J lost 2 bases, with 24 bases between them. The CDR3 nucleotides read TGTGCCAGCAGTTCATTGTCCTGGGGCAATGAAAGAACCTACGAGCAGTACTTC. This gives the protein CASSSLSWGNERTYEQYF.

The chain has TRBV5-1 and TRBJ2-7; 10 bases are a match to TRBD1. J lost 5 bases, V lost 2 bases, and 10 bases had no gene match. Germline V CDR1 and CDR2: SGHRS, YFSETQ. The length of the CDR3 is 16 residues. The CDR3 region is CASSLFPGQGTNEQYF. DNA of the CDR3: TGCGCCAGCAGCTTATTTCCGGGACAGGGGACGAACGAGCAGTACTTC.

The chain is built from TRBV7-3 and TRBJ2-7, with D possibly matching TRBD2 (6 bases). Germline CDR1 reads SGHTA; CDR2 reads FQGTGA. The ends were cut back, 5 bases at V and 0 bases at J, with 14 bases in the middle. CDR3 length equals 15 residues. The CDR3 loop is CASSQEAGVSYEQYF. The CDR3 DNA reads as TGTGCCAGCAGCCAAGAAGCGGGCGTCTCCTACGAGCAGTACTTC. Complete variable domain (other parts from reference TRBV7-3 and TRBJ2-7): GAGVSQTPSNKVTEKGKYVELRCDPISGHTALYWYRQSLGQGPEFLIYFQGTGAADDSGLPNDRFFAVRPEGSVSTLKIQRTERGDSAVYLCASSQEAGVSYEQYFGPGTRLTVT.

The CDR3 nucleotides read TGTGCCAGCCGGAGAGTAGAGACTGAAGCTTTCTTT. Translating it yields CASRRVETEAFF. This chain connects TRBV11-2 to TRBJ1-1, with unresolved D. The CDR3 runs 12 residues. With 8 bases removed from V and 5 bases from J, the gap between germline ends came to 12 bases. CDR1 is SGHAT, CDR2 FQNNGV, per germline.

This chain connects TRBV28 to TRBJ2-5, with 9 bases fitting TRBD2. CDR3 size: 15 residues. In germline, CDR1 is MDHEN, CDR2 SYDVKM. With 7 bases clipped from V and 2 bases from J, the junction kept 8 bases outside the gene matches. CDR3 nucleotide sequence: TGTGCCAGCAAATTTAGCGGGGGTCGGCAAGAGACCCAGTACTTC. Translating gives CASKFSGGRQETQYF.

The CDR3 sequence is CASSHDRAGNTIYF. CDR3 sequence (DNA): TGTGCCAGCAGTCATGACAGAGCTGGAAACACCATATATTTT. J is TRBJ1-3 and V is TRBV28, with TRBD1 as a possible D gene (5 bases). Per germline, CDR1 MDHEN and CDR2 SYDVKM. The V and J ends lost 5 bases and 2 bases respectively, with 10 bases between them. The length of the CDR3 is 14 residues.

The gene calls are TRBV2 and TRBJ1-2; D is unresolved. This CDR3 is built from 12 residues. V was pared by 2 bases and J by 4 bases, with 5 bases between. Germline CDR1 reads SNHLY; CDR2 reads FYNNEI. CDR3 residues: CASSESGYGYTF. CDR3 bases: TGTGCCAGCAGTGAATCCGGCTATGGCTACACCTTC.